These 13 T cell receptor beta chains came from one sample sequenced in a study of T-cell reconstitution after alpha-beta-depleted transplantation in children. Unique molecular identifiers were incorporated when the TCRbeta library was constructed. TCRdb itself ran the PCR reads through MiXCR, one entry per CDR3 protein. The sample records approximately 980,000 distinct CDR3 sequences, roughly 29% being singletons. Sequencing was performed on PBMCs, mostly from graft donor cells, taken 360 days after TCRalphabeta/CD19-depleted stem cell transplant. These receptors all stem from a boy under two years old who had a stem cell transplant for SCID, so the T cells may come from the graft donor.

The V call is TRBV5-4, the J call TRBJ2-5, with 8 bases identical to TRBD2. The germline CDR1 and CDR2 sequences are SGHNT and YYREEE (reference sequence). V lost 2 bases to trimming and J lost 5 bases; unmatched junction nucleotides: 5. This CDR3 has 14 amino acids. CDR3 sequence (DNA): TGTGCCAGCAGCTTACGGGGGGGCAGTGAGACCCAGTACTTC. Translating it yields CASSLRGGSETQYF.

The rearrangement joins TRBV12-3 or TRBV12-4 to TRBJ2-5, with 14 bases fitting TRBD2. V shed 7 bases and J 5 bases; nucleotides not matched to a gene: 12. The CDR3 sequence is 17 residues long. Here the CDR3 reads CASTPRGGLAGVETQYF. The CDR3 bases are TGTGCCAGCACCCCCCGTGGGGGACTAGCGGGGGTGGAGACCCAGTACTTC.

V usage is TRBV7-3 and J usage is TRBJ2-5; TRBD1 is a possible D gene (6 bases). CDR3 length equals 15 residues. Looked up from germline, CDR1 is SGHTA and CDR2 is FQGTGA. The V end lost 2 bases, the J end lost 5 bases, and 15 bases lay between the germline ends. The CDR3 sequence: CASSLLGATGETQYF. The CDR3 coding sequence is TGTGCCAGCAGCTTATTGGGGGCAACTGGGGAGACCCAGTACTTC. Looking up the rest from reference TRBV7-3 and TRBJ2-5 gives the full variable domain: GAGVSQTPSNKVTEKGKYVELRCDPISGHTALYWYRQSLGQGPEFLIYFQGTGAADDSGLPNDRFFAVRPEGSVSTLKIQRTERGDSAVYLCASSLLGATGETQYFGPGTRLLVL.

The chain uses TRBV12-3 or TRBV12-4 and TRBJ2-3, with a weak D call TRBD2 (6 bases). There are 16 residues in the CDR3. V was shortened by 3 bases and J by 6 bases, with 19 bases between the two germline ends. The CDR3 sequence is CASSLEPGATPDTQYF. CDR3 in DNA: TGTGCCAGCAGTTTGGAGCCGGGAGCAACTCCGGATACGCAGTATTTT.

The J gene is TRBJ2-3, the V gene TRBV29-1; D perhaps matches TRBD2 (6 bases). V lost 2 bases to trimming and J lost 2 bases, with 11 bases between them. This CDR3 region has 14 residues. Germline CDR1 is SQVTM and CDR2 is ANQGSEA. The DNA of the CDR3 is TGCAGCGTTGAATCGCGGGGAAACACAGATACGCAGTATTTT. This translates into CSVESRGNTDTQYF.

This chain links TRBV20-1 with TRBJ1-2; D ambiguous. With 5 bases removed from V and 5 bases from J, the gap between germline ends came to 12 bases. Germline V lookup: CDR1 DFQATT, CDR2 SNEGSKA (reference sequence). CDR3 size: 12 residues. CDR3 in amino acids: CSADRTAYGYTF. CDR3 sequence (DNA): TGCAGTGCTGACCGGACCGCGTATGGCTACACCTTC.

This chain links TRBV7-9 with TRBJ2-1, with TRBD2 matching 10 bases. The CDR3 is made up of 16 amino acids. Germline loops: CDR1 SEHNR, CDR2 FQNEAQ (reference sequence). V gave up 3 bases and J gave up 4 bases; unmatched junction bases: 6. CDR3 sequence: CASSFRKLAGYNEQFF. CDR3 nucleotides: TGTGCCAGCAGCTTTCGGAAACTAGCGGGGTACAATGAGCAGTTCTTC.

This chain joins TRBV12-3 or TRBV12-4 and TRBJ1-4; D unresolved. The germline V and J ends were trimmed by 3 bases and 0 bases, with 11 bases remaining between them. The CDR3 totals 16 residues. Here the CDR3 DNA reads TGTGCCAGCAGTTTCGGGGTCCCACCAACTAATGAAAAACTGTTTTTT. Protein sequence: CASSFGVPPTNEKLFF.

The V call is TRBV5-1, the J call TRBJ2-3; 7 bases match TRBD2. The CDR3 totals 17 residues. Germline V gene sequence: CDR1 SGHRS, CDR2 YFSETQ. Unmatched junction bases numbered 12, after V lost 3 bases and J lost 2 bases. CDR3 residues: CASSSTVGGIITDTQYF. CDR3 DNA sequence: TGCGCCAGCAGCTCCACTGTCGGGGGGATCATCACAGATACGCAGTATTTT.

V is TRBV20-1 and J is TRBJ2-7, with no clear D. Trimming shortened V by 4 bases and J by 0 bases, and 4 bases separated the two germline ends. The CDR3 consists of 11 residues. The germline gives CDR1 DFQATT, CDR2 SNEGSKA (reference sequence). CDR3 sequence reads: CSATRSYEQYF. The CDR3 region has the DNA TGCAGTGCTACACGCTCCTACGAGCAGTACTTC.

This chain uses TRBV7-2 with TRBJ1-5; TRBD1 is a possible D gene (6 bases). This CDR3 has 17 amino acids. V gave up 2 bases and J gave up 0 bases, with 14 bases separating them. CDR1 SGHTA and CDR2 FQGNSA come from the germline V gene. The CDR3 reads CASSLPEGGPSNQPQHF. DNA of the CDR3: TGTGCCAGCAGCTTACCGGAGGGGGGTCCTAGCAATCAGCCCCAGCATTTT.

This rearrangement joins TRBV5-1 to TRBJ2-5; D is unclear. From germline, CDR1 is SGHRS and CDR2 YFSETQ. The V end was cut by 5 bases, the J end by 5 bases, with 10 bases between. The CDR3 has 12 amino acids. The CDR3 DNA sequence: TGCGCCAGCAGTACTGACCGGGAGACCCAGTACTTC. It encodes CASSTDRETQYF.

In DNA form, the CDR3 reads TGTGCCAGCAGTTTATTAGGTCGAGCAGGGAGGGGGACCCAGTACTTC. Its protein is CASSLLGRAGRGTQYF. The chain uses TRBV12-3 or TRBV12-4 and TRBJ2-5; 7 bases line up with TRBD2. Trimming cost V 2 bases and J 7 bases; bases outside gene matches: 13. The CDR3 totals 16 residues.